A selection of T cell receptor beta chains follows, all from one sample in a study of T cells in Graves' hyperthyroidism and ophthalmopathy. TCRdb passed the multiplex PCR reads through MiXCR, listing each CDR3 protein once. This table holds about 260,000 distinct CDR3 sequences, about 17% found once. Source material: blood. These receptor sequences come from a woman aged 18-29 years with Graves' ophthalmopathy. Each CDR3 is given with its conserved first and last residue. A D gene is named only where the DNA matches it firmly. Size tells how often a clone was seen (once, few, many) or the class of an expanded clone, and some rows leave it out.

D gene: TRBD1
clone size: few
V gene: TRBV4-1
J gene: TRBJ2-7
CDR3 protein: CASSPRTGGNEQYF
CDR3 DNA: TGCGCCAGCAGCCCCCGGACAGGGGGTAACGAGCAGTACTTC

D gene: TRBD1
clone size: many
V gene: TRBV7-3
J gene: TRBJ2-1
CDR3 protein: CASSQDRGLLNEQFF
CDR3 DNA: TGTGCCAGCAGCCAGGACAGGGGGCTCCTAAATGAGCAGTTCTTC

D gene: TRBD2
clone size: many
V gene: TRBV5-1
J gene: TRBJ2-2
CDR3 protein: CASSPGGVTGELFF
CDR3 DNA: TGCGCCAGCAGCCCGGGAGGGGTAACCGGGGAGCTGTTTTTT

D gene: -
clone size: many
V gene: TRBV19
J gene: TRBJ1-5
CDR3 protein: CASSNSGISNQPQHF
CDR3 DNA: TGTGCCAGTAGTAATTCAGGGATTAGCAATCAGCCCCAGCATTTT

D gene: -
clone size: many
V gene: TRBV29-1
J gene: TRBJ2-4
CDR3 protein: CSVDLTASNIQYF
CDR3 DNA: TGCAGCGTTGACCTTACCGCCTCAAACATTCAGTACTTC

D gene: -
clone size: many
V gene: TRBV12-3/TRBV12-4
J gene: TRBJ1-5
CDR3 protein: CASSSGPFQPQHF
CDR3 DNA: TGTGCCAGCAGTTCCGGCCCTTTCCAGCCCCAGCATTTT

D gene: -
clone size: -
V gene: TRBV29-1
J gene: TRBJ2-1
CDR3 protein: CSSDRRGNEQFF
CDR3 DNA: TGCAGCTCCGACCGACGCGGCAATGAGCAGTTCTTC

D gene: TRBD2
clone size: many
V gene: TRBV30
J gene: TRBJ2-7
CDR3 protein: CAWSETSGTYEQYF
CDR3 DNA: TGTGCCTGGAGTGAGACTAGCGGGACCTACGAGCAGTACTTC

D gene: TRBD2
clone size: many
V gene: TRBV20-1
J gene: TRBJ2-7
CDR3 protein: CSAGGLAGAIYEQYF
CDR3 DNA: TGCAGTGCTGGGGGGCTAGCGGGGGCCATCTACGAGCAGTACTTC

D gene: -
clone size: many
V gene: TRBV25-1
J gene: TRBJ1-2
CDR3 protein: CASSEFRGSGYTF
CDR3 DNA: TGTGCCAGCAGTGAATTTCGAGGGAGTGGCTACACCTTC

D gene: TRBD2
clone size: many
V gene: TRBV11-2
J gene: TRBJ2-1
CDR3 protein: CASSLDHGLAGAGEQFF
CDR3 DNA: TGTGCCAGCAGCTTAGATCACGGGCTAGCGGGAGCGGGGGAGCAGTTCTTC

D gene: -
clone size: -
V gene: TRBV6-1
J gene: TRBJ1-1
CDR3 protein: CASGPGQYSTEAFF
CDR3 DNA: TGTGCCAGCGGACCGGGACAATATAGCACTGAAGCTTTCTTT

D gene: -
clone size: many
V gene: TRBV28
J gene: TRBJ2-7
CDR3 protein: CASSFRLYYEQYF
CDR3 DNA: TGTGCCAGCAGTTTCCGACTTTACTACGAGCAGTACTTC

D gene: TRBD1
clone size: many
V gene: TRBV3-1
J gene: TRBJ1-3
CDR3 protein: CASSQGQGFSGNTIYF
CDR3 DNA: TGTGCCAGCAGCCAAGGACAGGGGTTCTCTGGAAACACCATATATTTT

D gene: TRBD2
clone size: many
V gene: TRBV15
J gene: TRBJ2-1
CDR3 protein: CATSRDSTSGGYNEQFF
CDR3 DNA: TGTGCCACCAGCAGAGATTCGACTAGCGGGGGGTACAATGAGCAGTTCTTC

D gene: TRBD2
clone size: many
V gene: TRBV7-9
J gene: TRBJ2-1
CDR3 protein: CASSPTSGRFSYNEQFF
CDR3 DNA: TGTGCCAGCAGCCCCACTAGCGGACGATTCTCCTACAATGAGCAGTTCTTC

D gene: -
clone size: few
V gene: TRBV4-2
J gene: TRBJ2-4
CDR3 protein: CASSRGQRTGSKNIQYF
CDR3 DNA: TGTGCCAGCAGCCGAGGACAGAGAACGGGGTCCAAAAACATTCAGTACTTC

D gene: -
clone size: many
V gene: TRBV27
J gene: TRBJ1-1
CDR3 protein: CASSLRAGVNTEAFF
CDR3 DNA: TGTGCCAGCAGTTTAAGGGCAGGGGTAAACACTGAAGCTTTCTTT

D gene: -
clone size: many
V gene: TRBV19
J gene: TRBJ2-7
CDR3 protein: CASSIRILHYEQYF
CDR3 DNA: TGTGCCAGTAGTATAAGGATACTCCACTACGAGCAGTACTTC

D gene: -
clone size: many
V gene: TRBV20-1
J gene: TRBJ1-1
CDR3 protein: CSARDGSRGVHAFF
CDR3 DNA: TGCAGTGCTAGAGATGGTTCGCGGGGGGTTCATGCTTTCTTT

D gene: TRBD1
clone size: many
V gene: TRBV19
J gene: TRBJ2-3
CDR3 protein: CASSALRQGSADTQYF
CDR3 DNA: TGTGCCAGTAGTGCCCTCAGACAGGGTTCTGCAGATACGCAGTATTTT

D gene: -
clone size: -
V gene: TRBV7-6
J gene: TRBJ2-3
CDR3 protein: CASSKSGTRDTQYF
CDR3 DNA: TGTGCCAGCAGCAAATCAGGGACTCGGGATACGCAGTATTTT

D gene: -
clone size: few
V gene: TRBV5-4
J gene: TRBJ2-3
CDR3 protein: CASSLGGAYTDTQYF
CDR3 DNA: TGTGCCAGCAGCTTGGGGGGGGCATACACAGATACGCAGTATTTT

D gene: -
clone size: -
V gene: TRBV5-1
J gene: TRBJ2-5
CDR3 protein: CASSIPAGLETQYF
CDR3 DNA: TGCGCCAGCAGCATCCCGGCAGGGCTGGAGACCCAGTACTTC

D gene: -
clone size: many
V gene: TRBV7-8
J gene: TRBJ2-1
CDR3 protein: CASSLQGAGGHREQFF
CDR3 DNA: TGTGCCAGCAGCTTACAGGGGGCGGGGGGGCATCGTGAGCAGTTCTTC

D gene: -
clone size: many
V gene: TRBV2
J gene: TRBJ2-5
CDR3 protein: CASRRTNQETQYF
CDR3 DNA: TGTGCCAGCAGAAGGACTAACCAAGAGACCCAGTACTTC

D gene: -
clone size: many
V gene: TRBV7-8
J gene: TRBJ1-6
CDR3 protein: CASSPEGSYNSPLHF
CDR3 DNA: TGTGCCAGCAGCCCCGAGGGCTCCTATAATTCACCCCTCCACTTT

D gene: -
clone size: few
V gene: TRBV20-1
J gene: TRBJ2-2
CDR3 protein: CSARGITGELFF
CDR3 DNA: TGCAGTGCTAGAGGAATCACCGGGGAGCTGTTTTTT

D gene: -
clone size: many
V gene: TRBV12-3/TRBV12-4
J gene: TRBJ1-2
CDR3 protein: CASSLHGVLNYGYTF
CDR3 DNA: TGTGCCAGCAGTTTACACGGAGTATTAAACTATGGCTACACCTTC

D gene: TRBD2
clone size: -
V gene: TRBV6-2/TRBV6-3
J gene: TRBJ2-3
CDR3 protein: CASSATTSGSRTDTQYF
CDR3 DNA: TGTGCCAGCAGTGCAACAACTAGCGGGAGTAGGACAGATACGCAGTATTTT

D gene: -
clone size: many
V gene: TRBV11-2
J gene: TRBJ1-2
CDR3 protein: CASSSPRSHGYTF
CDR3 DNA: TGTGCCAGCAGCTCCCCCCGTAGTCATGGCTACACCTTC

D gene: TRBD2
clone size: many
V gene: TRBV20-1
J gene: TRBJ2-5
CDR3 protein: CSARLAGGQQETQYF
CDR3 DNA: TGCAGTGCCCGCCTCGCGGGAGGGCAGCAAGAGACCCAGTACTTC

D gene: -
clone size: many
V gene: TRBV2
J gene: TRBJ2-7
CDR3 protein: CASSGAVNYEQYF
CDR3 DNA: TGTGCCAGCAGTGGGGCGGTAAACTACGAGCAGTACTTC

D gene: TRBD2
clone size: few
V gene: TRBV12-3/TRBV12-4
J gene: TRBJ2-3
CDR3 protein: CASSAGGTDTQYF
CDR3 DNA: TGTGCCAGCAGTGCGGGGGGCACAGATACGCAGTATTTT

D gene: -
clone size: many
V gene: TRBV11-3
J gene: TRBJ1-2
CDR3 protein: CASSPWTTQNYGYTF
CDR3 DNA: TGTGCCAGCAGCCCCTGGACAACGCAGAACTATGGCTACACCTTC

D gene: TRBD2
clone size: few
V gene: TRBV6-2/TRBV6-3
J gene: TRBJ2-3
CDR3 protein: CASSVGASGRNRTDTQYF
CDR3 DNA: TGTGCCAGCAGTGTCGGGGCTAGCGGGAGGAACCGCACAGATACGCAGTATTTT

D gene: -
clone size: many
V gene: TRBV30
J gene: TRBJ1-2
CDR3 protein: CAWRWSPPMDYGYTF
CDR3 DNA: TGTGCCTGGAGATGGAGCCCCCCGATGGACTATGGCTACACCTTC

D gene: TRBD2
clone size: many
V gene: TRBV28
J gene: TRBJ2-1
CDR3 protein: CASSLEQAAAGQFF
CDR3 DNA: TGTGCCAGCAGTTTAGAACAGGCTGCAGCGGGACAGTTCTTC

D gene: TRBD1
clone size: -
V gene: TRBV7-9
J gene: TRBJ2-6
CDR3 protein: CASSWGTGNSGANVLTF
CDR3 DNA: TGTGCCAGCAGCTGGGGGACAGGGAACTCTGGGGCCAACGTCCTGACTTTC

D gene: TRBD1
clone size: many
V gene: TRBV7-2
J gene: TRBJ2-3
CDR3 protein: CASSPGTVIFTDTQYF
CDR3 DNA: TGTGCCAGCAGCCCTGGGACAGTCATATTCACAGATACGCAGTATTTT